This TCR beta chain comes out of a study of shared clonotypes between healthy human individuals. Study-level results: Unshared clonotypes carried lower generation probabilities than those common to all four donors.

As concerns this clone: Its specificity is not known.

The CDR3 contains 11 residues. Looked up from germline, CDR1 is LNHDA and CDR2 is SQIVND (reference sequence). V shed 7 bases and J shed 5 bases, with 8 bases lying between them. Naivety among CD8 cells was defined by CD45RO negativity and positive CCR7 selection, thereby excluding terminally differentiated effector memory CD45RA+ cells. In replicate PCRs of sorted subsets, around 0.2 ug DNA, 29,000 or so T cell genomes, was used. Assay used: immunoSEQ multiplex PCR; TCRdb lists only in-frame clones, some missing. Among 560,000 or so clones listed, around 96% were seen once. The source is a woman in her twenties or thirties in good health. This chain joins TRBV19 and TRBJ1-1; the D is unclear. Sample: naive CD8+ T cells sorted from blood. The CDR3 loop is CASKWGTEAFF. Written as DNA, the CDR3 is TGTGCCAGTAAATGGGGAACTGAAGCTTTCTTT. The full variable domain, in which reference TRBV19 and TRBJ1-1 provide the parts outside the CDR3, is DGGITQSPKYLFRKEGQNVTLSCEQNLNHDAMYWYRQDPGQGLRLIYYSQIVNDFQKGDIAEGYSVSREKKESFPLTVTSAQKNPTAFYLCASKWGTEAFFGQGTRLTVV.